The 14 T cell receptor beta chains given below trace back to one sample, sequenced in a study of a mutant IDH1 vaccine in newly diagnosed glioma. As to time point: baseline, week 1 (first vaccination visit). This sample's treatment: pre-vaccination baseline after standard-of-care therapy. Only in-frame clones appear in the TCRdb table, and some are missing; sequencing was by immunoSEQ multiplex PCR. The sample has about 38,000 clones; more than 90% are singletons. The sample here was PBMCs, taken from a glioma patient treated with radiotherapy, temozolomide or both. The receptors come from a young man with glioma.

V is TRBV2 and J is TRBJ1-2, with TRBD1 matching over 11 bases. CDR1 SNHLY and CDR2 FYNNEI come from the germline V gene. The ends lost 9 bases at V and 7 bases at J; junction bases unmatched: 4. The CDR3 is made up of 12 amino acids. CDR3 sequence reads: CASGQGAAGYTF. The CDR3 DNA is TGTGCCAGTGGACAGGGGGCAGCTGGCTACACCTTC.

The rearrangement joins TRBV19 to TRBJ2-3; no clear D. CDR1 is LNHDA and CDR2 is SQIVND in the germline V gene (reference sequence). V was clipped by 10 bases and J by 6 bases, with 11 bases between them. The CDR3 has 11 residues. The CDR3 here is CATNSGDTQYF. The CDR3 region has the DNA TGTGCCACAAACAGTGGGGATACGCAGTATTTT.

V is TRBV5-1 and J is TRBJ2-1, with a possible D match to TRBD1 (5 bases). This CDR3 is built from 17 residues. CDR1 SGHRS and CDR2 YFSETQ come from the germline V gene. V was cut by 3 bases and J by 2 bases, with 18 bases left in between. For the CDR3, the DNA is TGCGCCAGCAGCTCCCCGGTTAAGGGGCGGCCCTACAATGAGCAGTTCTTC. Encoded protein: CASSSPVKGRPYNEQFF.

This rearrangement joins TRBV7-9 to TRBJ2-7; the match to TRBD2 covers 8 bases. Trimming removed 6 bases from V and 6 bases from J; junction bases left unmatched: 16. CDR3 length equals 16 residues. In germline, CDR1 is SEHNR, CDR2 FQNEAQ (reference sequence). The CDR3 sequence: CASRYWERGFAGEQYF. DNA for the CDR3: TGTGCCAGCAGATATTGGGAGCGGGGGTTCGCTGGCGAGCAGTACTTC.

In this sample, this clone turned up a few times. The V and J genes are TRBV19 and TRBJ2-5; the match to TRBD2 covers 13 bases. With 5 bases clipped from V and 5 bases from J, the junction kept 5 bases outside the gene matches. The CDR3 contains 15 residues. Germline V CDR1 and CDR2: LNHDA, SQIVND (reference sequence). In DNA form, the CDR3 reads TGTGCCAGTAGTTCACTAGCGGGAGGGGAGGAGACCCAGTACTTC. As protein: CASSSLAGGEETQYF.

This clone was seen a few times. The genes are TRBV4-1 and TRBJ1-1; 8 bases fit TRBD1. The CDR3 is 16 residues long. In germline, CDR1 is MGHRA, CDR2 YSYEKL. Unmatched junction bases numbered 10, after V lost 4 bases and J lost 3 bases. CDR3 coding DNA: TGCGCCAGCAGCCCCGGACAGGGCCCCCGACACACTGAAGCTTTCTTT. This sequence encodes CASSPGQGPRHTEAFF.

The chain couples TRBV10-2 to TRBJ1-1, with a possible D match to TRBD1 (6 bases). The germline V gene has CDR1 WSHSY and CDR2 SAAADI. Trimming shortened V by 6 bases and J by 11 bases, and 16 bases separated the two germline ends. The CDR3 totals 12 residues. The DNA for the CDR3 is TGCGCCAGCAGGGGATGGGACATGGCCGCTTTCTTT. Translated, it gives CASRGWDMAAFF.

The CDR3 DNA reads TGTGCCAGCAGCGTAGCGTGGGGTATGACAGATACGCAGTATTTT. It is translated as CASSVAWGMTDTQYF. This chain joins TRBV9 and TRBJ2-3, with D hard to call. Trimming left V 0 bases short and J 3 bases short, with 11 bases between. The germline V gene has CDR1 SGDLS and CDR2 YYNGEE. The CDR3 consists of 15 residues.

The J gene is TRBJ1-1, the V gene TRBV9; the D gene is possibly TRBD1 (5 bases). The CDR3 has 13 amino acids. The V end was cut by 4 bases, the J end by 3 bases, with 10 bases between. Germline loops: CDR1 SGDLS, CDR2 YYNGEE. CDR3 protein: CASSPRGYTEAFF. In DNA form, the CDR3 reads TGTGCCAGCAGCCCGAGGGGCTACACTGAAGCTTTCTTT.

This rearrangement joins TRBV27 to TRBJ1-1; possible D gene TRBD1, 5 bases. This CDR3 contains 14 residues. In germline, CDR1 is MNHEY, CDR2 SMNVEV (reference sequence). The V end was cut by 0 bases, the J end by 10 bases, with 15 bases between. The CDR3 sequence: CASSLSGGGSRAFF. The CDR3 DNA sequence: TGTGCCAGCAGTTTATCCGGCGGGGGTTCAAGAGCTTTCTTT.

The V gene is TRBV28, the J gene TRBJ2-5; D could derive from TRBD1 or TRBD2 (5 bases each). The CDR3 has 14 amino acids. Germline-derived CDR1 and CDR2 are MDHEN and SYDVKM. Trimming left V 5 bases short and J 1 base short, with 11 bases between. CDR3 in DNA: TGTGCCAGCAGTCCCCGGGGCATCCAAGAGACCCAGTACTTC. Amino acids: CASSPRGIQETQYF.

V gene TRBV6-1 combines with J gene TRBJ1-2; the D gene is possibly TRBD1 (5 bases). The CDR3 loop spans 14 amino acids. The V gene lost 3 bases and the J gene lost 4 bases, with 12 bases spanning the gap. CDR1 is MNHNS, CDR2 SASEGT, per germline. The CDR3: CASSEFAGSYGYTF. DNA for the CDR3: TGTGCCAGCAGTGAGTTTGCAGGGAGCTATGGCTACACCTTC.

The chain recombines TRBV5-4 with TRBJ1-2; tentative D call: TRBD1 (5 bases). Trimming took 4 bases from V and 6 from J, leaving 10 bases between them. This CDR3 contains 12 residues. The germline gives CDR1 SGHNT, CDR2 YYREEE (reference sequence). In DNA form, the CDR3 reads TGTGCCAGCAGCCCGGGGGGGGATGGCTACACCTTC. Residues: CASSPGGDGYTF.

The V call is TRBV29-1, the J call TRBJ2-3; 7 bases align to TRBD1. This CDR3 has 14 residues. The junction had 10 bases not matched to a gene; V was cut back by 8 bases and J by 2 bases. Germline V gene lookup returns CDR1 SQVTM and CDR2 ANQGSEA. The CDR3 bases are TGCAGCTCCGAAGGGGGACAGAACACAGATACGCAGTATTTT. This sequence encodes CSSEGGQNTDTQYF.